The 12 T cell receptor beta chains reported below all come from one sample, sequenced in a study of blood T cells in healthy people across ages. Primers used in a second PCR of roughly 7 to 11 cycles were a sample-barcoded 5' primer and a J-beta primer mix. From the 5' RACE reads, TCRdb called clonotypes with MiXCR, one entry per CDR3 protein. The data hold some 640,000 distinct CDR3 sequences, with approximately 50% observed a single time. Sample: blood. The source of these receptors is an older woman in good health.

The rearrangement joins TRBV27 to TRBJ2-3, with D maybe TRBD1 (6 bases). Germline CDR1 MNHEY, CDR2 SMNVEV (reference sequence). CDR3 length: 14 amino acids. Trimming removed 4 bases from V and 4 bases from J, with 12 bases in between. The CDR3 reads CASSYLGGADTQYF. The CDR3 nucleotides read TGTGCCAGCAGTTACCTAGGGGGTGCAGATACGCAGTATTTT.

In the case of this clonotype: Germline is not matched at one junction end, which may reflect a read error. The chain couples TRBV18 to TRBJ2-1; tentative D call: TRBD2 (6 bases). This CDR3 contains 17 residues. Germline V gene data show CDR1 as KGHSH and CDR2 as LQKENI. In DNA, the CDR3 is TGTGCCAGCTCACCAGCGGGGATACGCGAAACCTACAATGAGCTGTACTTC. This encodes CASSPAGIRETYNELYF.

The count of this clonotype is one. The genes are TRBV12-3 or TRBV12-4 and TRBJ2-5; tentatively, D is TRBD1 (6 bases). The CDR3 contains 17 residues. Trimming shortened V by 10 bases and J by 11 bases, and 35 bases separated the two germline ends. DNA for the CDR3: TGTGCCATCTCCCGGGACACCAACTCTAGAAGCGCAATTGAGCAGTACTTC. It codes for CAISRDTNSRSAIEQYF.

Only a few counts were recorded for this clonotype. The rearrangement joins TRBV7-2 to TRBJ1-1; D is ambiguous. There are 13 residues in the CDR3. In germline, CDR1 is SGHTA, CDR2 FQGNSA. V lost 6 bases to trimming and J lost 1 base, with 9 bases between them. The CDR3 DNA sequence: TGTGCCAGCAGATTACAAGAGAACACTGAAGCTTTCTTT. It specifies CASRLQENTEAFF.

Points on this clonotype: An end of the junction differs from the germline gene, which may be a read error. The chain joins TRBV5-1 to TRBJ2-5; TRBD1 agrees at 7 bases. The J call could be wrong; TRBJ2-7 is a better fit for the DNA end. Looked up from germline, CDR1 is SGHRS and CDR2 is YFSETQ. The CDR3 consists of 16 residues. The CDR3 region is CASSLAPETGSCEQYF. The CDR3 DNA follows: TGCGCCAGCAGCTTGGCCCCCGAGACAGGGTCCTGCGAGCAGTACTTC.

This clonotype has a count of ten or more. The CDR3: CSAIRSGRYSNEQFF. DNA of the CDR3: TGCAGTGCTATCCGGAGCGGGAGGTACTCCAATGAGCAGTTCTTC. The V and J genes are TRBV20-1 and TRBJ2-1; 9 nucleotides line up with TRBD2. This CDR3 is 15 amino acids long. V dropped 4 bases and J dropped 6; count of bases not matched to a gene: 10. The germline gives CDR1 DFQATT, CDR2 SNEGSKA (reference sequence).

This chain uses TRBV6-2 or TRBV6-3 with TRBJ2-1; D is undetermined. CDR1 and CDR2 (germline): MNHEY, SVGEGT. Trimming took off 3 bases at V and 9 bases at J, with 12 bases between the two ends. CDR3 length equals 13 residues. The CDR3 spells CASSYPLDGEQFF. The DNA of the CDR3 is TGTGCCAGCAGTTATCCCCTCGACGGTGAGCAGTTCTTC.

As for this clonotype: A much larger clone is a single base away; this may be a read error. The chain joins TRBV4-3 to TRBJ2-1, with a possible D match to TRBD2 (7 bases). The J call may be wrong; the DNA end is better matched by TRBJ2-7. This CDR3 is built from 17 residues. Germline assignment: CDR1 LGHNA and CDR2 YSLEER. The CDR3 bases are TGCGCCAGCAGCCAAGATTTACCGGGGGGCGGTTACAAAGAGCAGTACTTC. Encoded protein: CASSQDLPGGGYKEQYF.

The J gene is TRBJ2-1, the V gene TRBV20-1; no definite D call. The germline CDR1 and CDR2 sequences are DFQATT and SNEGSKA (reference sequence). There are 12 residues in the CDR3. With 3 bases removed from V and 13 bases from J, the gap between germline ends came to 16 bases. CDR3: CSARRLSQTQFF. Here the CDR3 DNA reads TGCAGTGCTAGGAGGTTGAGTCAGACCCAGTTCTTC.

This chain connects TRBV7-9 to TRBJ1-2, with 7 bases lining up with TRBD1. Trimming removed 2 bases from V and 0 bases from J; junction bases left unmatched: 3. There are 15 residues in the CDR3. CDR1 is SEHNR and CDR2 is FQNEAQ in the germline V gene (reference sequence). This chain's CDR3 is CASSLRDRANYGYTF. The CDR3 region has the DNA TGTGCCAGCAGCTTACGGGACAGAGCTAACTATGGCTACACCTTC.

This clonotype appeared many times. The DNA of the CDR3 is TGTGCCAGCAGCTTAGATAGGGGAAGTCAGCCCCAGCATTTT. This encodes CASSLDRGSQPQHF. The V gene is TRBV7-2, the J gene TRBJ1-5, with TRBD1 as a possible D gene (5 bases). Trimming removed 1 base at V and 6 bases at J, with 10 bases between. This CDR3 spans 14 amino acids. The germline CDR1 and CDR2 sequences are SGHTA and FQGNSA.

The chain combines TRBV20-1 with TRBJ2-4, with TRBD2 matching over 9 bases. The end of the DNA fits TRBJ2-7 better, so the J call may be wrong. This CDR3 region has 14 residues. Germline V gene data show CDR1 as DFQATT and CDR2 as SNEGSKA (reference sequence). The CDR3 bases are TGCAGTGCTACCGAGACTAGCGGAGCCATCGAGCAGTACTTC. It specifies CSATETSGAIEQYF.